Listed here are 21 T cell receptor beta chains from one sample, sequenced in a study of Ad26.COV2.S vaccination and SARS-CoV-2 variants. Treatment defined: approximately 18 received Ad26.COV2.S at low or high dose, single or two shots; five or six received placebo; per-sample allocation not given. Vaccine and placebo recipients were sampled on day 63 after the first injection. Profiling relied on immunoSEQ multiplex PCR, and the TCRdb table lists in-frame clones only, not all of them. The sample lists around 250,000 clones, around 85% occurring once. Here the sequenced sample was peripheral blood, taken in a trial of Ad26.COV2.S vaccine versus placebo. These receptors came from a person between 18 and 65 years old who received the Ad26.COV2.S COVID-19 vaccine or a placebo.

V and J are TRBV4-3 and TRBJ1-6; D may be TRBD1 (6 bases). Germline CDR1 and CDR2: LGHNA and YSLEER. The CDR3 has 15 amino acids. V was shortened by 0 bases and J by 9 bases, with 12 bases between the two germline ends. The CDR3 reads CASSQDTGGGSPLHF. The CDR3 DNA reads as TGCGCCAGCAGCCAAGATACGGGGGGCGGTTCACCCCTCCACTTT.

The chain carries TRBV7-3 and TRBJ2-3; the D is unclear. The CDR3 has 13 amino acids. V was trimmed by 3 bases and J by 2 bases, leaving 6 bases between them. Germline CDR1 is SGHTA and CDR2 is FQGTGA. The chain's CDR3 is CASSFTITDTQYF. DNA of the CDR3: TGTGCCAGCAGCTTCACTATCACAGATACGCAGTATTTT.

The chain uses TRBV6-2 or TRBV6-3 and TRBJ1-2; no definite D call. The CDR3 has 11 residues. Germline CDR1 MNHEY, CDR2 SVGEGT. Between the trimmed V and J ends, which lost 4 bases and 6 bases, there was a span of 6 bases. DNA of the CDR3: TGTGCCAGCAGTTGGAAGAATGGCTACACCTTC. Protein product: CASSWKNGYTF.

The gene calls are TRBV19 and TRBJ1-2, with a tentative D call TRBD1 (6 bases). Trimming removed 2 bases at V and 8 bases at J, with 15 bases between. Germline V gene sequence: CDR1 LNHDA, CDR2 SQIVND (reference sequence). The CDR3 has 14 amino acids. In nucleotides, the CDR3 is TGTGCCAGTAGTATAATTCCAGGGGATAGAGGCTACACCTTC. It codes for CASSIIPGDRGYTF.

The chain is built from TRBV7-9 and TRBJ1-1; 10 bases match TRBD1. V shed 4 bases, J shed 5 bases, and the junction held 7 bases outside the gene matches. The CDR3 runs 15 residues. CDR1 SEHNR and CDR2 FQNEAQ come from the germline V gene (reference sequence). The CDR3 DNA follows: TGTGCCAGCAGCTACGCGACAGGGGGCAAAACTGAAGCTTTCTTT. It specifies CASSYATGGKTEAFF. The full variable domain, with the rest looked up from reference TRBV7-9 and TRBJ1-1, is DTGVSQNPRHKITKRGQNVTFRCDPISEHNRLYWYRQTLGQGPEFLTYFQNEAQLEKSRLLSDRFSAERPKGSFSTLEIQRTEQGDSAMYLCASSYATGGKTEAFFGQGTRLTVV.

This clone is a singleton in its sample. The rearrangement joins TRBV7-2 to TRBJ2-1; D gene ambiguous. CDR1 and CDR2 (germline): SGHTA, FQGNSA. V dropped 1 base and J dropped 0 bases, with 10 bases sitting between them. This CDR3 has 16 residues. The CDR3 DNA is TGTGCCAGCAGCTTAGGCGGCAGTCTCTCCTACAATGAGCAGTTCTTC. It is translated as CASSLGGSLSYNEQFF. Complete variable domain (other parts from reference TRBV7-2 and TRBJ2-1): GAGVSQSPSNKVTEKGKDVELRCDPISGHTALYWYRQSLGQGLEFLIYFQGNSAPDKSGLPSDRFSAERTGGSVSTLTIQRTQQEDSAVYLCASSLGGSLSYNEQFFGPGTRLTVL.

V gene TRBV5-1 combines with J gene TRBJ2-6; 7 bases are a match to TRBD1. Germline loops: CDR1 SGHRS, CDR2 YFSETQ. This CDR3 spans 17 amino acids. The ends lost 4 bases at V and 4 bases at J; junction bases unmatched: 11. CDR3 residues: CASSPNTGVRGANVLTF. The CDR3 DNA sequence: TGCGCCAGCAGCCCGAATACAGGGGTAAGAGGGGCCAACGTCCTGACTTTC.

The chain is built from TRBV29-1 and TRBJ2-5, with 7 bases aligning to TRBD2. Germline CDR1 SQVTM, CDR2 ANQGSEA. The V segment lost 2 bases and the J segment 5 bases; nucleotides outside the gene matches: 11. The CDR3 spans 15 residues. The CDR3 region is CSVESSGGSWETQYF. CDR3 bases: TGCAGCGTTGAATCATCCGGCGGGAGCTGGGAGACCCAGTACTTC.

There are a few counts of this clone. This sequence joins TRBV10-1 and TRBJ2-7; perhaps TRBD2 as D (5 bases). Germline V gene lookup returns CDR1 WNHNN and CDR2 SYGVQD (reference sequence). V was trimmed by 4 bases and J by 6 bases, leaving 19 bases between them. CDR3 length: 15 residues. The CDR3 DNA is TGCGCCAGCAGTGCGCGGGCAGGCGCCTACTCCGAGCAGTACGTC. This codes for CASSARAGAYSEQYV.

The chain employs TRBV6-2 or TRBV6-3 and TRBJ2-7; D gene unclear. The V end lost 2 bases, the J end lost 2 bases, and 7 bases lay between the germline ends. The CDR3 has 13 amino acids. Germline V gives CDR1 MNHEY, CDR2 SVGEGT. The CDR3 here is CASSYAEAYEQYV. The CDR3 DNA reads TGTGCCAGCAGTTACGCCGAGGCCTACGAGCAGTACGTC.

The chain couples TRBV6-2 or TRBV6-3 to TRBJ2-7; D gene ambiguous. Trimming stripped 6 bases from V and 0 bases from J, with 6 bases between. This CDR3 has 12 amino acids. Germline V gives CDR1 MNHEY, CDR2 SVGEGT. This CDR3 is CASRYNSYEQYF. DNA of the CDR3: TGTGCCAGCAGATACAACTCCTACGAGCAGTACTTC.

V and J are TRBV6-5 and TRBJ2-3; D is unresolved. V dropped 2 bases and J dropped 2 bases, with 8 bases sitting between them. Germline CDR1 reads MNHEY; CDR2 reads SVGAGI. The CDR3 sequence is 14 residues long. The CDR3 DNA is TGTGCCAGCAGTTACGAACGCCCCACAGATACGCAGTATTTT. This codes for CASSYERPTDTQYF.

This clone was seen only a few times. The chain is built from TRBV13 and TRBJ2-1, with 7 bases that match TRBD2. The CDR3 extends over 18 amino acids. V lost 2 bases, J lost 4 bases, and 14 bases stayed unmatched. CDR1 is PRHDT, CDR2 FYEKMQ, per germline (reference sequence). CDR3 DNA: TGTGCCAGCAGCTTATCCTGGGTGGGCGGGAGCTTGTACAATGAGCAGTTCTTC. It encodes CASSLSWVGGSLYNEQFF.

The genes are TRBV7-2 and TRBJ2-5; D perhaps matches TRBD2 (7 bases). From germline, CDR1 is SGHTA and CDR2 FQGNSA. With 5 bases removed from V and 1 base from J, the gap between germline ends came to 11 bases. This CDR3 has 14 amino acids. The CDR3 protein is CASSRGALQETQYF. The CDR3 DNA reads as TGTGCCAGCAGCCGGGGGGCCCTCCAAGAGACCCAGTACTTC.

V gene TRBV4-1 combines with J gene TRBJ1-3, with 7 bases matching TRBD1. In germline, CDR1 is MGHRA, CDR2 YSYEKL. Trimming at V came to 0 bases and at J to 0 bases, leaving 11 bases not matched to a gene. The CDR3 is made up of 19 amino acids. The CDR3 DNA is TGCGCCAGCAGCCAAGATTTCTCCAAACAGGGGATCTCTGGAAACACCATATATTTT. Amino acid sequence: CASSQDFSKQGISGNTIYF.

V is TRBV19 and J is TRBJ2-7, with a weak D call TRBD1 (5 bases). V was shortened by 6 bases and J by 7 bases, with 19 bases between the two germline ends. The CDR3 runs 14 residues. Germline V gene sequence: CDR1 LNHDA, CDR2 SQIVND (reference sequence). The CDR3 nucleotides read TGTGCCAGTAGCATTGGACACGAGGAGAAAGAGCAGTACGTC. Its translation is CASSIGHEEKEQYV.

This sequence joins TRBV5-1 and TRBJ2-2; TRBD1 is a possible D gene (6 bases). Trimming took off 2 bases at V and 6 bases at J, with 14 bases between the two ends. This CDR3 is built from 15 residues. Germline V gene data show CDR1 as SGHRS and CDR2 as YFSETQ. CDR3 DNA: TGCGCCAGCAGCTTAAACAGGGCTGAACCCGGGGAGCTGTTTTTT. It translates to CASSLNRAEPGELFF.

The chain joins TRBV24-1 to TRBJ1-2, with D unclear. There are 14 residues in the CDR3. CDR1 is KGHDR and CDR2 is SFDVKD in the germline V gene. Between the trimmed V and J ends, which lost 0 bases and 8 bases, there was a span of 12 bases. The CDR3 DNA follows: TGTGCCACCAGTGATTTGACGCGCTCGGACGGCTACACCTTC. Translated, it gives CATSDLTRSDGYTF.

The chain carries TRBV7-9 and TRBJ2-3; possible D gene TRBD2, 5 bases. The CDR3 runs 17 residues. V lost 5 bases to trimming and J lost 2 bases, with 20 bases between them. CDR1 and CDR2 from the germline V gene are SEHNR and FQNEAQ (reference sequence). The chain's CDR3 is CASSQPPDLALTDTQYF. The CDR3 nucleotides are TGTGCCAGCAGCCAGCCCCCGGACTTAGCTCTCACAGATACGCAGTATTTT.

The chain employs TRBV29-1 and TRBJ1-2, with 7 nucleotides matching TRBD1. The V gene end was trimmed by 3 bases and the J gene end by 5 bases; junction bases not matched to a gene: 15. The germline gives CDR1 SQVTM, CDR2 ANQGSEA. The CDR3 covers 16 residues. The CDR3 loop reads CSVEFPPGARGYGYTF. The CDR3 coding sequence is TGCAGCGTTGAGTTCCCCCCCGGAGCCAGGGGGTATGGCTACACCTTC.

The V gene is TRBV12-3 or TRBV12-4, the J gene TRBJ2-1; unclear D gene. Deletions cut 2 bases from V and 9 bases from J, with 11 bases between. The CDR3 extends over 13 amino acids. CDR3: CASSLFSGAEQFF. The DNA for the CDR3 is TGTGCCAGCAGTTTATTTTCCGGCGCTGAGCAGTTCTTC.